The 14 T cell receptor beta chains presented below share a single source sample, sequenced in a study of blood T cell repertoires in COVID-19. Sequencing was performed with immunoSEQ multiplex PCR; in TCRdb, only in-frame clones are kept and a portion is missing. The sample includes a few hundred thousand clones, around 90% of them seen just once. Input material: peripheral blood. The source of these receptors is a man aged 55 to 69 with acute or convalescent COVID-19.

The chain recombines TRBV7-2 with TRBJ2-3, with 7 bases identical to TRBD2. In germline, CDR1 is SGHTA, CDR2 FQGNSA. The CDR3 consists of 16 residues. V was clipped by 3 bases and J by 0 bases; unmatched bases: 6. CDR3 protein: CASSFVGGSSTDTQYF. CDR3 nucleotide sequence: TGTGCCAGCAGCTTCGTCGGGGGGTCTAGCACAGATACGCAGTATTTT.

This clone was observed a single time. This sequence joins TRBV18 and TRBJ2-7, with TRBD2 matching over 8 bases. Unmatched junction bases numbered 11, after V lost 4 bases and J lost 3 bases. CDR1 KGHSH and CDR2 LQKENI come from the germline V gene. This CDR3 is built from 16 residues. CDR3 DNA sequence: TGTGCCAGCTCACGTCGAGCCAGCGGGGGCTACTACGAGCAGTACTTC. Translating it yields CASSRRASGGYYEQYF.

The chain employs TRBV19 and TRBJ1-1; tentatively, D is TRBD1 (5 bases). V lost 5 bases and J 4 bases, leaving 14 bases between the germline ends. Germline CDR1 reads LNHDA; CDR2 reads SQIVND (reference sequence). The CDR3 is 14 amino acids. The DNA for the CDR3 is TGTGCCAGTAGTCCCGGGGGGAGGCGCACTGAAGCTTTCTTT. This gives the protein CASSPGGRRTEAFF.

This clone was detected once. V gene TRBV6-5 combines with J gene TRBJ2-4, with 7 bases aligning to TRBD2. V gave up 5 bases and J gave up 0 bases; unmatched junction bases: 4. Germline V lookup: CDR1 MNHEY, CDR2 SVGAGI. CDR3 length equals 15 residues. The CDR3 region is CASSPGGVAKNIQYF. The CDR3 DNA reads as TGTGCCAGCAGTCCTGGGGGGGTAGCCAAAAACATTCAGTACTTC.

DNA for the CDR3: TGCAGCGTTGACGGCGGGCGTTGGGATACGCAGTATTTT. Amino acids: CSVDGGRWDTQYF. This chain connects TRBV29-1 to TRBJ2-3, with D possibly TRBD2 on 5 matching bases. This CDR3 region has 13 residues. Deletions cut 3 bases from V and 6 bases from J, with 13 bases between. In germline, CDR1 is SQVTM, CDR2 ANQGSEA.

J is TRBJ2-3 and V is TRBV6-2 or TRBV6-3, with D perhaps TRBD1 (5 bases). V was trimmed by 2 bases and J by 6 bases, leaving 15 bases between them. The germline V gene has CDR1 MNHEY and CDR2 SVGEGT. The CDR3 is 15 amino acids. CDR3 sequence reads: CASSYGARFSDTQYF. Written as DNA, the CDR3 is TGTGCCAGCAGTTACGGGGCCAGATTCTCGGATACGCAGTATTTT.

This clone was observed a few times. This rearrangement joins TRBV9 to TRBJ1-2; TRBD1 aligns across 11 bases. The CDR3 sequence is 14 residues long. Looked up from germline, CDR1 is SGDLS and CDR2 is YYNGEE. The V and J ends lost 4 bases and 6 bases, in that order; junction bases with no gene match: 5. CDR3 residues: CASSLRTGGNGYTF. DNA of the CDR3: TGTGCCAGCAGCCTCCGGACAGGGGGCAATGGCTACACCTTC.

The chain is built from TRBV6-5 and TRBJ1-4; D perhaps matches TRBD1 (6 bases). Trimming left V 6 bases short and J 0 bases short, with 11 bases between. Germline loops: CDR1 MNHEY, CDR2 SVGAGI. This CDR3 is built from 15 residues. The CDR3 bases are TGTGCCAGCAGGCGACAGGATGCAACTAATGAAAAACTGTTTTTT. This encodes CASRRQDATNEKLFF.

The rearrangement uses TRBV5-6 and TRBJ2-3, with a possible D match to TRBD2 (7 bases). The CDR3 consists of 17 residues. Germline CDR1 is SGHDT and CDR2 is YYEEEE. V lost 1 base and J lost 0, with 15 bases in between. CDR3 protein: CASSLIGRGPSTDTQYF. The CDR3 DNA reads TGTGCCAGCAGCTTGATCGGGCGGGGGCCTAGCACAGATACGCAGTATTTT.

The chain has TRBV7-2 and TRBJ2-1, with TRBD1 matching 11 bases. Germline values: CDR1 SGHTA, CDR2 FQGNSA. The CDR3 spans 15 residues. V lost 3 bases and J lost 6; bases outside the gene matches: 4. The CDR3 reads CASSFTGTGGNEQFF. DNA of the CDR3: TGTGCCAGCAGCTTCACCGGGACAGGGGGCAATGAGCAGTTCTTC.

V usage is TRBV6-5 and J usage is TRBJ1-2; D is possibly TRBD1 (5 bases). Germline CDR1 and CDR2: MNHEY and SVGAGI. The CDR3 length is 13 residues. Trimming shortened V by 2 bases and J by 4 bases, and 8 bases separated the two germline ends. In DNA form, the CDR3 reads TGTGCCAGCAGTTACGACGACAGCTATGGCTACACCTTC. Its translation is CASSYDDSYGYTF.

This chain joins TRBV5-1 and TRBJ2-7, with D perhaps TRBD2 (5 bases). The CDR3 consists of 14 residues. Germline CDR1 reads SGHRS; CDR2 reads YFSETQ. V was cut by 1 base and J by 6 bases, with 14 bases left in between. The CDR3 nucleotides read TGCGCCAGCAGCTTGAGTCCCGGGGATGCCGAGCAGTACTTC. Protein product: CASSLSPGDAEQYF.

This clone was counted a few times. The V gene is TRBV5-8, the J gene TRBJ2-6, with 12 bases aligning to TRBD1. V trimming: 0 bases; J trimming: 1 base; junction bases outside the gene matches: 5. The CDR3 loop spans 19 amino acids. CDR1 is SGHTS and CDR2 is YDEGEE in the germline V gene. The CDR3 DNA follows: TGTGCCAGCAGCTTGGCCGGGACAGGGGGCGCGTCTGGGGCCAACGTCCTGACTTTC. As protein: CASSLAGTGGASGANVLTF.

The gene calls are TRBV19 and TRBJ1-6, with D possibly TRBD1 on 5 matching bases. The CDR3 spans 15 residues. Germline CDR1 is LNHDA and CDR2 is SQIVND (reference sequence). V was cut by 5 bases and J by 2 bases, with 10 bases left in between. For the CDR3, the DNA is TGTGCCAGTAGTCAGGGCCGGGCCTATAATTCACCCCTCCACTTT. Translating gives CASSQGRAYNSPLHF.